This record covers a single T cell receptor (beta chain). These data come from a study of blood T cell repertoires in COVID-19. Libraries were prepared by immunoSEQ multiplex PCR; TCRdb keeps only in-frame clonotypes and omits some of them. The table records under 250,000 clones, under 90% of them present only once. Trimming took off 7 bases at V and 0 bases at J, with 10 bases between the two ends. Germline V gene sequence: CDR1 SNHLY, CDR2 FYNNEI. The CDR3 is 14 residues long. Sequencing was performed on peripheral blood. The chain joins TRBV2 to TRBJ2-4; tentative D call: TRBD1 (5 bases). The receptor's source is a man aged 55-75 years who had recovered from COVID-19. The CDR3 DNA sequence: TGTGCCAGCAAGGACAATTTAGCCAAAAACATTCAGTACTTC. This sequence encodes CASKDNLAKNIQYF.